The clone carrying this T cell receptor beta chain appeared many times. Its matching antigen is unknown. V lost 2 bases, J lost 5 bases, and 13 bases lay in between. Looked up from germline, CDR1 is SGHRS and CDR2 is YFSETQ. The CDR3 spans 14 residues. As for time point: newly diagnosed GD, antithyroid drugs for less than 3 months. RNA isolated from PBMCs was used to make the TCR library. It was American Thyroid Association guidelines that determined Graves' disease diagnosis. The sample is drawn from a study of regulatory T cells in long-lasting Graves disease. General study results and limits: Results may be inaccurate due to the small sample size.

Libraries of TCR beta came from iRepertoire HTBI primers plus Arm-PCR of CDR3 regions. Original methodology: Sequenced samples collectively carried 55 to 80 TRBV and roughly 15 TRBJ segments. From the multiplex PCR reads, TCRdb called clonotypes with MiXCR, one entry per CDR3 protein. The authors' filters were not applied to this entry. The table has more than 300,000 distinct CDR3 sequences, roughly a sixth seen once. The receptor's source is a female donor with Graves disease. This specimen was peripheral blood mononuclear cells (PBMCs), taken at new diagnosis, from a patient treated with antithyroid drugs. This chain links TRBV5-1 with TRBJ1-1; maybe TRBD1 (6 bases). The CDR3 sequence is CASSFGGAVTEAFF. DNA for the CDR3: TGCGCCAGCAGCTTCGGGGGGGCCGTGACTGAAGCTTTCTTT.